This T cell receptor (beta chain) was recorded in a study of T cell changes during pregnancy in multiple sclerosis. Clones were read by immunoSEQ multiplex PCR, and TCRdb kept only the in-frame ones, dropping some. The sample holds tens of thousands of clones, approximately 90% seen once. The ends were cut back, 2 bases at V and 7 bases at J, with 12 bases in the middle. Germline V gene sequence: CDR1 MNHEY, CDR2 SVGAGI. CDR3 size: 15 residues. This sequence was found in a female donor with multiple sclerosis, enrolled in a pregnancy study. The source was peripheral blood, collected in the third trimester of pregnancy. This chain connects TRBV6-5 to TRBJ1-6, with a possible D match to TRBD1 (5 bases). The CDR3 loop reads CASSYKQGSNSPLHF. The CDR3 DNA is TGTGCCAGCAGTTACAAGCAGGGATCGAATTCACCCCTCCACTTT.